This TCR beta chain was identified during a study of T cell responses to AZD1222 COVID-19 vaccine. Study results and caveats: Donors in the cohort were predominantly white British and more often female, and clonal diversity was possibly underestimated.

This clone was seen once. What it recognizes is unknown. Profiling relied on immunoSEQ multiplex PCR, and the TCRdb table lists in-frame clones only, not all of them. The repertoire includes roughly 150,000 clones, 92% of them detected once, and 1.5% to 2% sits in the top ten. Germline CDR1 MGHRA, CDR2 YSYEKL. The V end lost 4 bases, the J end lost 6 bases, and 12 bases lay between the germline ends. CDR3 length: 13 amino acids. The rearrangement joins TRBV4-1 to TRBJ1-2; a weak D match, TRBD1 (5 bases). The material sequenced was peripheral blood, taken on day 0 of AZD1222 vaccination. This sequence was found in an adult in good health. DNA for the CDR3: TGCGCCAGCAGCCCCCGACAGCTAGATGGCTACACCTTC. Translation gives CASSPRQLDGYTF.